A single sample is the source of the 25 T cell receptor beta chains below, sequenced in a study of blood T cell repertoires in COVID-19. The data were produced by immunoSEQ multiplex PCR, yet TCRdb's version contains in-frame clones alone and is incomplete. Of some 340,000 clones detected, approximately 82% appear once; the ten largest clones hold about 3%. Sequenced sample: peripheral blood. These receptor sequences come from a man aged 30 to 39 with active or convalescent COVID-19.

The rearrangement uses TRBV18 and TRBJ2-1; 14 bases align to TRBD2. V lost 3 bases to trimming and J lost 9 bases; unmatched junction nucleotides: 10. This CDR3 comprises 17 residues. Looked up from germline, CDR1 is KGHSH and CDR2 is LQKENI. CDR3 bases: TGTGCCAGCTCACCTCCCTCGGGACTAGCGGGAGAGGGTGAGCAGTTCTTC. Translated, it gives CASSPPSGLAGEGEQFF.

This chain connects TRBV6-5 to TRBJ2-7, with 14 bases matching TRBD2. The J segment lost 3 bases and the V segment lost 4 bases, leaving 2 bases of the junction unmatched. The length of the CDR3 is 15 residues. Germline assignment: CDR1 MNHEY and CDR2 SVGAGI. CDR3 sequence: CASSFGTSGSYEQYF. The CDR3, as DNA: TGTGCCAGCAGTTTCGGGACTAGCGGGAGCTACGAGCAGTACTTC.

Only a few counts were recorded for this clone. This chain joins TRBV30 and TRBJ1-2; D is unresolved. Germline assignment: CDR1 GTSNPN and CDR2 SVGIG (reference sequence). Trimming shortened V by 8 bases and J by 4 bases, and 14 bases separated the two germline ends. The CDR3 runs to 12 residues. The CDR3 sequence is CASPLTGYGYTF. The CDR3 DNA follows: TGTGCCAGTCCCCTAACGGGCTATGGCTACACCTTC. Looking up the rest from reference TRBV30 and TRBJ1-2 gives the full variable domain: SQTIHQWPATLVQPVGSPLSLECTVEGTSNPNLYWYRQAAGRGLQLLFYSVGIGQISSEVPQNLSASRPQDRQFILSSKKLLLSDSGFYLCASPLTGYGYTFGSGTRLTVV.

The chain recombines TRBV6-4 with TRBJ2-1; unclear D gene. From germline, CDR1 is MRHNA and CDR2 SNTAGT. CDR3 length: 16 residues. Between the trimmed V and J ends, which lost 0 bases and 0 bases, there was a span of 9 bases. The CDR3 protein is CASSDSAESSYNEQFF. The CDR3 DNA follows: TGTGCCAGCAGTGACTCGGCGGAGAGCTCCTACAATGAGCAGTTCTTC.

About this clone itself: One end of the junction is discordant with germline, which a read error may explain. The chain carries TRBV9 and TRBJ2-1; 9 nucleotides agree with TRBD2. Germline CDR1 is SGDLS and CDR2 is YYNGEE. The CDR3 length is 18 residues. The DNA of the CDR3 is TGCGCCCGCCGCGCAGCTACCGGGGGCGGGGGGGCCCTGATTGAGCAGTTCTTC. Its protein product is CARRAATGGGGALIEQFF.

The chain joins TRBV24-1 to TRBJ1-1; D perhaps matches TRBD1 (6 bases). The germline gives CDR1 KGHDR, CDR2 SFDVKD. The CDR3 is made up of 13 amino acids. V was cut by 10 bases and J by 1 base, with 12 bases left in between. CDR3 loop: CATTTGSNTEAFF. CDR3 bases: TGTGCCACTACGACAGGATCGAACACTGAAGCTTTCTTT.

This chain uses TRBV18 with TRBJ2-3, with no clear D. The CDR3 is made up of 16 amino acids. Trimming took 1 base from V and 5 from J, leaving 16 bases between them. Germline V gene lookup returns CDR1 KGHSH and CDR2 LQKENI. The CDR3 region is CASSPQNQASLDTQYF. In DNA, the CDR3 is TGTGCCAGCTCACCACAAAATCAGGCCTCCTTAGATACGCAGTATTTT.

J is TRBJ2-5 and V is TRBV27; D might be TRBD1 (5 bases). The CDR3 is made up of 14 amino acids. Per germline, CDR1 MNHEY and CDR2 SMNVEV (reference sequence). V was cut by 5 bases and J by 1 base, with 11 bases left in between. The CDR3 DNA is TGTGCCAGCAGTCCTCAGGGTTTCCAAGAGACCCAGTACTTC. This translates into CASSPQGFQETQYF.

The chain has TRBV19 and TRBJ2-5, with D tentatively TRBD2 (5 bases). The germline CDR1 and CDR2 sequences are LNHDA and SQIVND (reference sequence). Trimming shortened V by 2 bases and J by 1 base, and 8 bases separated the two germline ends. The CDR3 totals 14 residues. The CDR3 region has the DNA TGTGCCAGTAGTATACAAAGCGGCCAAGAGACCCAGTACTTC. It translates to CASSIQSGQETQYF.

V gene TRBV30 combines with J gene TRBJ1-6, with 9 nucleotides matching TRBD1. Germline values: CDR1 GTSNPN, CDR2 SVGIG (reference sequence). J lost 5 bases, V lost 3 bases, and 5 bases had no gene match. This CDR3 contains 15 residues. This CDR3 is CAWRGDRVNNSPLHF. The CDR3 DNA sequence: TGTGCCTGGAGGGGGGACAGGGTAAATAATTCACCCCTCCACTTT.

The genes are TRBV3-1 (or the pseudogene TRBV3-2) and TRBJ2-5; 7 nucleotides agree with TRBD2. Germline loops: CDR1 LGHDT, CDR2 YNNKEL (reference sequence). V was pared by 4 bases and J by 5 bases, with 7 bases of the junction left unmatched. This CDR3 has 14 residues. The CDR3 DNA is TGTGCCAGCAGCCCTAGGAGGCGGGGGGAGACCCAGTACTTC. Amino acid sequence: CASSPRRRGETQYF.

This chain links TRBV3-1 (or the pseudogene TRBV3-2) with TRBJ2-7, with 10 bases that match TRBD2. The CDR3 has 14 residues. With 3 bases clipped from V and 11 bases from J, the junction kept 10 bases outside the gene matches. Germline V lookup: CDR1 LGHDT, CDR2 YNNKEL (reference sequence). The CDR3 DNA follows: TGTGCCAGCAGCCACAAGACTAGCGGGTCCCTAGAGTACTTC. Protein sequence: CASSHKTSGSLEYF.

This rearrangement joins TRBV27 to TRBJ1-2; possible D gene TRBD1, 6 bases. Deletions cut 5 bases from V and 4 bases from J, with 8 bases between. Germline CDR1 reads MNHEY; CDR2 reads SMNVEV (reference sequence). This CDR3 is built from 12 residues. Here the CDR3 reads CASSATGYGYTF. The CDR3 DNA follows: TGTGCCAGCAGTGCGACAGGCTATGGCTACACCTTC.

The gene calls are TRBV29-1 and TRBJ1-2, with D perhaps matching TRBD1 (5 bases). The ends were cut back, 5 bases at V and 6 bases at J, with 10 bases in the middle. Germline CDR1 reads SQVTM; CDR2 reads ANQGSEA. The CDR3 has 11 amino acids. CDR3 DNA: TGCAGCGTTCCCGGGGGGGATGGCTACACCTTC. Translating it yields CSVPGGDGYTF.

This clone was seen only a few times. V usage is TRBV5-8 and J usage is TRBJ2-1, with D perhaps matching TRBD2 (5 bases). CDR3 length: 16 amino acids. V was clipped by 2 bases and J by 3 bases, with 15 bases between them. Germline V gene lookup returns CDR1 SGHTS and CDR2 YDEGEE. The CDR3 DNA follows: TGTGCCAGCAGCTTTTCTGGGCGGGCAATCTACAATGAGCAGTTCTTC. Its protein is CASSFSGRAIYNEQFF.

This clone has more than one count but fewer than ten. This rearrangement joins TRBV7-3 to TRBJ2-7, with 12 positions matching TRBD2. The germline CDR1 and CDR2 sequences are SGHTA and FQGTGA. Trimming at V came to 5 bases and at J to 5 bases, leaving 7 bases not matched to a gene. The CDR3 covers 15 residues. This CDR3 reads CASSVTSGRPNEQYF. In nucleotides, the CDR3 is TGTGCCAGCAGCGTGACTAGCGGGAGACCAAACGAGCAGTACTTC.

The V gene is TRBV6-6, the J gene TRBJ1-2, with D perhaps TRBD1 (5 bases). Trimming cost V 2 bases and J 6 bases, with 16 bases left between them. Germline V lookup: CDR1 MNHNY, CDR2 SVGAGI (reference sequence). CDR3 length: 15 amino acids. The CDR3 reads CASSYPVRGGNGYTF. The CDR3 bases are TGTGCCAGCAGTTACCCCGTCCGCGGGGGAAATGGCTACACCTTC.

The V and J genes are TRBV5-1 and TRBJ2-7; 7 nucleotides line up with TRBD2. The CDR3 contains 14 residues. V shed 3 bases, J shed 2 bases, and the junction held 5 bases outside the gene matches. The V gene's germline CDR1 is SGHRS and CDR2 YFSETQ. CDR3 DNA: TGCGCCAGCAGCTCCCAGCGGGGAGCCTACGAGCAGTACTTC. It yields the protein CASSSQRGAYEQYF.

The CDR3: CASSTTGGGQLYYEQYF. In DNA, the CDR3 is TGTGCCAGCAGCACCACAGGGGGCGGGCAGCTATACTACGAGCAGTACTTC. J is TRBJ2-7 and V is TRBV7-2; 9 nucleotides match TRBD1. Per the germline V gene, CDR1 is SGHTA and CDR2 is FQGNSA. The CDR3 sequence is 17 residues long. V shed 5 bases, J shed 3 bases, and the junction held 14 bases outside the gene matches.

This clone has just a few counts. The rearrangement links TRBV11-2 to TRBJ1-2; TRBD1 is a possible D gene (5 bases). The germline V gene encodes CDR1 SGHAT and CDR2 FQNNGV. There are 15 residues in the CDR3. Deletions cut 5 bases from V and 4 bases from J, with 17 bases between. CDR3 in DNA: TGTGCCAGCAGCAGTTCCCTCAGGGAACTCTATGGCTACACCTTC. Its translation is CASSSSLRELYGYTF.

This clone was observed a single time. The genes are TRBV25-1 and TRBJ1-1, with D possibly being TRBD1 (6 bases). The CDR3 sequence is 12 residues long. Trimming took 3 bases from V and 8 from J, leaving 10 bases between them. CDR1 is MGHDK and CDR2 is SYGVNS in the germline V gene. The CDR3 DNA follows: TGTGCCAGCAGTGAGTGGACAGAGGAAGCTTTCTTT. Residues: CASSEWTEEAFF.

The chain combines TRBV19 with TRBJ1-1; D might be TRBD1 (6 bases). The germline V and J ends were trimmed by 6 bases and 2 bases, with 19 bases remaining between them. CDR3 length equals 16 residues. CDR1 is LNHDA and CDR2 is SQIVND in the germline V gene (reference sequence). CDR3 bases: TGTGCCAGTAGCCGAACCTCGGACAGTATTAACACTGAAGCTTTCTTT. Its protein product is CASSRTSDSINTEAFF.

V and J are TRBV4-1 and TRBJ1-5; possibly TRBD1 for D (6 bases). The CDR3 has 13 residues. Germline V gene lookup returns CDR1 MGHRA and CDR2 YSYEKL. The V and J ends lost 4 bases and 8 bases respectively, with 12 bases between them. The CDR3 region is CASSRSGVEPQHF. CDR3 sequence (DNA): TGCGCCAGCAGCCGGTCAGGGGTAGAGCCCCAGCATTTT.

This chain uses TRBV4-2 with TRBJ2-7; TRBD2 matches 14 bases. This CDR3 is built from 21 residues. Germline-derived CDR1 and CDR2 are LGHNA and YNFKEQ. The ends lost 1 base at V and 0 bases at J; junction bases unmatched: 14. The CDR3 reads CASSQVAPTGTSGGLSYEQYF. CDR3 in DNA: TGTGCCAGCAGCCAAGTCGCGCCTACCGGGACTAGCGGGGGCCTCTCCTACGAGCAGTACTTC.

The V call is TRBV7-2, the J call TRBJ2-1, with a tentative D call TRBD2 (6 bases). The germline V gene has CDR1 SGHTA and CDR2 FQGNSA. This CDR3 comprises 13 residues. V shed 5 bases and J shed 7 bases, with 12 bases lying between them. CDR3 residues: CASSMGLHNEQFF. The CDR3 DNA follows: TGTGCCAGCAGCATGGGACTCCATAATGAGCAGTTCTTC.